The clone carrying this TCR beta chain has a handful of counts. The target antigen is unknown. The source of the sample is a study of CD8 T cells in ankylosing spondylitis. 5'-RACE, quantitative and with molecular barcodes, yielded the TCR beta libraries. TCRdb re-derived calls from the 5' RACE reads in MiXCR, one entry per CDR3 protein. This table holds 350,000 to 550,000 distinct CDR3 sequences, roughly a quarter found once. Study findings and constraints: Characteristic, it appeared, of ankylosing spondylitis blood was a TCR beta motif of roughly 8 highly homologous variants. Disease-linked clones reportedly concentrated significantly in matched ankylosing spondylitis synovial fluid. CD8+ by phenotype, disease-linked clones were relatively rare in peripheral blood. Previous work reported some of these motif variants in the synovial fluid and blood of reactive arthritis.

Sequencing was done on a sample of blood, either unsorted or a sorted T cell fraction (not recorded which). This TCR was sampled from a male donor with ankylosing spondylitis.

The CDR3 loop is CASSPAGGLPNTGELFF. CDR3 bases: TGTGCCAGCAGCCCTGCGGGGGGGCTCCCGAACACCGGGGAGCTGTTTTTT. The V gene is TRBV12-3 or TRBV12-4, the J gene TRBJ2-2; 9 nucleotides match TRBD2. This CDR3 is built from 17 residues. V was pared by 6 bases and J by 0 bases, with 8 bases of the junction left unmatched.